A selection of T cell receptor beta chains follows, all from one sample in a study of OX40 agonist ivuxolimab in advanced cancers. Sequencing was performed with immunoSEQ multiplex PCR; in TCRdb, only in-frame clones are kept and a portion is missing. The sample lists around 40,000 clones, 70% to 90% occurring once. The sample consisted of CD4+ or CD8+ T cells sorted from blood, taken in a trial of the OX40 agonist ivuxolimab. These receptors were taken from an adult with an advanced solid tumor such as melanoma, head and neck, liver or kidney cancer. Both conserved end residues are part of each CDR3. The order of the fields is clone size, J gene, D gene, V gene, CDR3 DNA, CDR3 protein. A D gene is named only where the DNA matches it firmly. Clone size, where shown, is once, few, many, or a class for clones that have expanded.

size: .
J: TRBJ2-5
D: TRBD1
V: TRBV7-6
DNA: TGTGCCAGCAGCGGCGACAGGGGGCAGACCCAGTACTTC
CDR3: CASSGDRGQTQYF

size: .
J: TRBJ1-1
D: .
V: TRBV6-6
DNA: TGTGCCAGCAGTTACGATAGTATCGTGAACACTGAAGCTTTCTTT
CDR3: CASSYDSIVNTEAFF

size: .
J: TRBJ2-1
D: TRBD2
V: TRBV2
DNA: TGTGCCAGCAGTGAAATTGGCGGGAGTCGGGATGAGCAGTTCTTC
CDR3: CASSEIGGSRDEQFF

size: .
J: TRBJ1-2
D: .
V: TRBV13
DNA: TGTGCCAGCAGCCTGGACGGAGGGAACGGCTACACCTTC
CDR3: CASSLDGGNGYTF

size: .
J: TRBJ2-7
D: TRBD2
V: TRBV4-1
DNA: TGCGCCAGCAGCCAAGATGCCAGCGGGAAAAACGAGCAGTACTTC
CDR3: CASSQDASGKNEQYF

size: .
J: TRBJ1-2
D: .
V: TRBV5-1
DNA: TGCGCCAGCAGCTTGGAAGTGACGGGACAAACCTATGGCTACACCTTC
CDR3: CASSLEVTGQTYGYTF

size: .
J: TRBJ2-1
D: TRBD2
V: TRBV7-8
DNA: TGTGCCAGCAGCTTTAGCGGGGCCTACAATGAGCAGTTCTTC
CDR3: CASSFSGAYNEQFF

size: .
J: TRBJ2-2
D: .
V: TRBV9
DNA: TGTGCCAGCAGCGTCGTGGGATCTAAGGACGGGGAGCTGTTTTTT
CDR3: CASSVVGSKDGELFF

size: few
J: TRBJ2-7
D: TRBD2
V: TRBV6-1
DNA: TGTGCCAGCAGTGTAGGACTAGCGGGAGCACACAGAGAGCAGTACTTC
CDR3: CASSVGLAGAHREQYF

size: .
J: TRBJ1-1
D: .
V: TRBV11-2
DNA: TGTGCCAGCAGCTTAGGGGACGGCTATGAAGCTTTCTTT
CDR3: CASSLGDGYEAFF

size: few
J: TRBJ1-1
D: TRBD1
V: TRBV9
DNA: TGTGCCAGCAGCGTAGGAGACAGGGGTGACTGGACTGAAGCTTTCTTT
CDR3: CASSVGDRGDWTEAFF

size: .
J: TRBJ2-1
D: TRBD1
V: TRBV9
DNA: TGTGCCAGCAGCGTAGAGGACAGGGAGCAGTTCTTC
CDR3: CASSVEDREQFF

size: .
J: TRBJ2-1
D: .
V: TRBV2
DNA: TGTGCCAGCAGTGAAGTCACTCCCCTTTTTTTGAATGAGCAGTTCTTC
CDR3: CASSEVTPLFLNEQFF

size: .
J: TRBJ1-5
D: .
V: TRBV6-5
DNA: TGTGCCAGCATGGAAGGGAGGTATCAGCCCCAGCATTTT
CDR3: CASMEGRYQPQHF

size: .
J: TRBJ1-2
D: .
V: TRBV28
DNA: TGTGCCAGCAATTCCGGGTTCTACCCCCCTAACTATGGCTACACCTTC
CDR3: CASNSGFYPPNYGYTF

size: few
J: TRBJ1-2
D: TRBD1
V: TRBV11-1
DNA: TGTGCCAGCAGCTTGTTGTGGACAGGGAACGGCTACACCTTC
CDR3: CASSLLWTGNGYTF

size: .
J: TRBJ1-5
D: .
V: TRBV6-5
DNA: TGTGCCAGCCAACAGACTAGGGGCGCATATCAGCCCCAGCATTTT
CDR3: CASQQTRGAYQPQHF

size: .
J: TRBJ2-2
D: .
V: TRBV7-8
DNA: TGTGCCAGCAGCTCTGGGCCGGGCCCATCGAACACCGGGGAGCTGTTTTTT
CDR3: CASSSGPGPSNTGELFF

size: .
J: TRBJ2-2
D: TRBD2
V: TRBV7-6
DNA: TGTGCCAGCGCTAGCGGGGGGGTAAAGACCGGGGAGCTGTTTTTT
CDR3: CASASGGVKTGELFF

size: .
J: TRBJ1-2
D: TRBD1
V: TRBV7-9
DNA: TGTGCCAGCAGCCCTTCAGGGACAGGGGAGGGCTACACCTTC
CDR3: CASSPSGTGEGYTF

size: .
J: TRBJ1-1
D: .
V: TRBV11-2
DNA: TGTGCCAGCAGGAAACTGCAGGGCGACACTGAAGCTTTCTTT
CDR3: CASRKLQGDTEAFF

size: .
J: TRBJ2-5
D: .
V: TRBV5-4
DNA: TGTGCCAGCAGCTTGGAGAGCCACGAGACCCAGTACTTC
CDR3: CASSLESHETQYF